This entry concerns a single TCR beta chain. There are 13 residues in the CDR3. V lost 7 bases, J lost 0 bases, and 7 bases lay in between. From germline, CDR1 is SNHLY and CDR2 FYNNEI. The data originate from a study of blood T cell repertoires in COVID-19. Authors' data handling: Amplifying reference gene primers gave estimates of nucleated cell counts. Method: immunoSEQ multiplex PCR; TCRdb's copy keeps in-frame clones and lacks some. From that table come the V and J calls and clone size; the DNA was used to work out D and trimming. The data show 150,000 to 200,000 clones, roughly 86% seen once. This clonotype was obtained from a woman aged 50 to 65 with acute or convalescent COVID-19. Material for sequencing was peripheral blood. V is TRBV2 and J is TRBJ2-1; tentatively, D is TRBD1 (5 bases). CDR3 nucleotides: TGTGCCAGCATGACAGACTCCTACAATGAGCAGTTCTTC. Translating it yields CASMTDSYNEQFF.